This entry is about one T cell receptor beta chain. Its cognate antigen is unknown. Germline-derived CDR1 and CDR2 are SGHTA and FQGNSA. V was pared by 1 base and J by 2 bases, with 8 bases of the junction left unmatched. This CDR3 contains 19 residues. This entry belongs to a study of cytomegalovirus exposure and HLA in healthy donors. General study points: In an earlier analysis, in some 500 donors, most V segments appeared productive either ~87% or ~30% of the time. Indistinguishable V segments such as TRBV6-2 and TRBV6-3 were excluded.

PCR amplification relied on 60 Vbeta primers (plus 13 Jbeta primers). The method was immunoSEQ multiplex PCR; TCRdb's version includes in-frame clones alone and lacks a portion of them. The data show roughly 200,000 clones, with 65% to 90% seen just once and over 2% held by the top ten. The donors were healthy bone marrow donors. V is TRBV7-2 and J is TRBJ2-3; 14 positions match TRBD2. The clonotype originates from a woman aged 45-60 years in good health and CMV-seronegative. Sequenced input: PBMCs. This chain's CDR3 is CASSLGATSGRGVTDTQYF. In nucleotides, the CDR3 is TGTGCCAGCAGCTTAGGGGCGACTAGCGGGAGGGGGGTCACAGATACGCAGTATTTT.